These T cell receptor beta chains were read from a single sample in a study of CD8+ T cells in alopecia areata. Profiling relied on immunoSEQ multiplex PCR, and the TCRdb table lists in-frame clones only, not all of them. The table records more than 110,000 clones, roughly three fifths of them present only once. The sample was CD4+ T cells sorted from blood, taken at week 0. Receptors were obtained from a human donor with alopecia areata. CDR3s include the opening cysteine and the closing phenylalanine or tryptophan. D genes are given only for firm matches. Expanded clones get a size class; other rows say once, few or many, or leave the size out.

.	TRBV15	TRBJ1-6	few	CATSRDIAISGSPLHF	TGTGCCACCAGCAGAGATATAGCCATTTCAGGTTCACCCCTCCACTTT
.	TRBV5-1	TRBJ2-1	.	CASSLISGRTYNEQFF	TGCGCCAGCAGCTTGATATCGGGGAGGACTTACAATGAGCAGTTCTTC
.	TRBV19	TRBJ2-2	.	CASSIDRPTGELFF	TGTGCCAGTAGTATTGACCGCCCGACCGGGGAGCTGTTTTTT
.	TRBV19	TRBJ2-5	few	CASSMGIRETQYF	TGTGCCAGTAGTATGGGGATTCGAGAGACCCAGTACTTC
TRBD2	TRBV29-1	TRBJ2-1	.	CTVRSGGEHNEQFF	TGCACCGTACGAAGCGGGGGGGAACACAATGAGCAGTTCTTC
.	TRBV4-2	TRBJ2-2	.	CASSQDRDTWSGELFF	TGTGCCAGCAGCCAAGACAGGGACACCTGGTCCGGGGAGCTGTTTTTT
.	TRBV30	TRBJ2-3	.	CAWSVLRTAVNTQYF	TGTGCCTGGAGTGTACTAAGGACAGCGGTAAATACGCAGTATTTT
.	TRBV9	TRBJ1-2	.	CASSVGAMDGYTF	TGTGCCAGCAGCGTAGGGGCTATGGATGGCTACACCTTC
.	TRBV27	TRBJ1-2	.	CASSHSGQDGYTF	TGTGCCAGCAGTCACTCCGGTCAAGATGGCTACACCTTC
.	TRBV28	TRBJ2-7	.	CASTKMGRIGAEQYF	TGTGCCAGCACCAAAATGGGCAGGATCGGAGCGGAGCAGTACTTC
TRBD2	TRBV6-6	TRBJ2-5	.	CASRGTTKETQYF	TGTGCCAGCAGAGGGACTACGAAAGAGACCCAGTACTTC
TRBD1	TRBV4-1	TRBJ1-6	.	CASSQVTQGTPLHF	TGCGCCAGCAGCCAAGTTACACAGGGGACACCCCTCCACTTT
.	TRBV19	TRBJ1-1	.	CASSTRTVNTEAFF	TGTGCCAGTAGTACACGGACGGTGAACACTGAAGCTTTCTTT
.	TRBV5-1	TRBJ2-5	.	CASSRDIQETQYF	TGCGCCAGCAGCCGGGACATCCAAGAGACCCAGTACTTC
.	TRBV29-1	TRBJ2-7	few	CSVVPGPNEQYF	TGCAGCGTTGTCCCAGGCCCCAACGAGCAGTACTTC
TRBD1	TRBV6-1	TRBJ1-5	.	CASMRIRGMQQPQHF	TGTGCCAGCATGAGAATCAGGGGGATGCAACAGCCCCAGCATTTT
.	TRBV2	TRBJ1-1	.	CASTEDSLNTEAFF	TGTGCCAGCACTGAGGACAGCTTGAACACTGAAGCTTTCTTT
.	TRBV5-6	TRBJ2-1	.	CASSLYNEQFF	TGTGCCAGCAGCCTTTACAATGAGCAGTTCTTC
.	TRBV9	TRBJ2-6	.	CASNRPSGANVLTF	TGTGCCAGTAACCGACCCTCTGGGGCCAACGTCCTGACTTTC
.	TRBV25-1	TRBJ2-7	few	CATGTPYEQYF	TGTGCCACCGGGACTCCCTACGAGCAGTACTTC
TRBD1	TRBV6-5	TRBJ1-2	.	CASSGQGKGYGYTF	TGTGCCAGCAGTGGACAGGGAAAAGGGTATGGCTACACCTTC
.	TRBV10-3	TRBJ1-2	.	CAISEGVVGNGGGYTF	TGTGCCATCAGTGAGGGGGTTGTGGGGAACGGAGGAGGCTACACCTTC
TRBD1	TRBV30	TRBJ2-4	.	CAQGTGDIQYF	TGTGCCCAAGGGACAGGGGACATTCAGTACTTC
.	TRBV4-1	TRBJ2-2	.	CASSLPDGGPPTGELFF	TGCGCCAGCAGCCTCCCGGATGGGGGTCCGCCCACCGGGGAGCTGTTTTTT
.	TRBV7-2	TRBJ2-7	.	CASSLSTYEQYF	TGTGCCAGCAGCTTAAGTACCTACGAGCAGTACTTC
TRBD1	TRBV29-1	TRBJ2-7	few	CSVEEPGQYYEQYF	TGCAGCGTTGAAGAACCGGGACAGTATTACGAGCAGTACTTC
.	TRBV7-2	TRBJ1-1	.	CASSRGGRGTEAFF	TGTGCCAGCAGCCGTGGGGGCAGAGGTACTGAAGCTTTCTTT
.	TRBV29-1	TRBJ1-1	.	CSVEPSGGTEAFF	TGCAGCGTTGAACCCTCGGGGGGAACTGAAGCTTTCTTT
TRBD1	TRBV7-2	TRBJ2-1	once	CASSLRDRGGEQFF	TGTGCCAGCAGCTTAAGGGACAGGGGTGGTGAGCAGTTCTTC
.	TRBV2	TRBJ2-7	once	CATHLLEGEQYF	TGTGCCACCCACCTCTTGGAGGGCGAGCAGTACTTC
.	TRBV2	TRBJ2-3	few	CASSTRLGHTQYF	TGTGCCAGCAGTACTCGACTGGGCCATACGCAGTATTTT
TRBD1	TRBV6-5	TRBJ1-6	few	CASSYRQGMNSPLHF	TGTGCCAGCAGTTACCGACAGGGTATGAATTCACCCCTCCACTTT
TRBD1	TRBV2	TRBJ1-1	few	CASSEGGQGNTEAFF	TGTGCCAGCAGTGAAGGGGGACAGGGGAACACTGAAGCTTTCTTT
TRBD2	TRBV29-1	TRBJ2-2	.	CSFRQTSGYTGELFF	TGCAGCTTCCGCCAGACTAGCGGTTACACCGGGGAGCTGTTTTTT
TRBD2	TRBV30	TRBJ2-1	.	CAWRVGGVGEQFF	TGTGCCTGGAGGGTCGGGGGGGTAGGTGAGCAGTTCTTC
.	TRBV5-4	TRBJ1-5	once	CASSLDIYQPQHF	TGTGCCAGCAGCTTGGACATTTATCAGCCCCAGCATTTT
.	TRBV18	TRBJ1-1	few	CASSGRDLQNTEAFF	TGTGCCAGCTCAGGAAGGGACTTACAGAACACTGAAGCTTTCTTT
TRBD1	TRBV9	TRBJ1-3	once	CASSPRADRAGNTIYF	TGTGCCAGCAGCCCCAGGGCGGACAGGGCTGGAAACACCATATATTTT
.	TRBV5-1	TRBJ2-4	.	CASSLEGTRRAIQYF	TGCGCCAGCAGCTTGGAGGGCACCCGGCGGGCCATTCAGTACTTC
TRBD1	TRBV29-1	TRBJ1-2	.	CSVEGGTGGYGYTF	TGCAGCGTTGAAGGCGGGACAGGGGGCTATGGCTACACCTTC
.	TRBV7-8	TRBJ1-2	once	CASSLPGSYGYTF	TGTGCCAGCAGCTTACCTGGGAGCTATGGCTACACCTTC
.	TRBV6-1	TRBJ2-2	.	CATTVYTGELFF	TGTGCCACCACCGTGTACACCGGGGAGCTGTTTTTT
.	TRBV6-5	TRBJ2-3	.	CASMSWSDTQYF	TGTGCCAGTATGAGTTGGTCAGATACGCAGTATTTT
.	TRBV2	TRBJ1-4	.	CASSDSREKLFF	TGTGCCAGCAGTGATTCACGAGAAAAACTGTTTTTT
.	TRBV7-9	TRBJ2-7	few	CASSLGEGRLYF	TGTGCCAGCAGCTTAGGAGAGGGCCGCTTGTACTTC
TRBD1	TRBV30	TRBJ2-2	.	CQGASNTGELFF	TGCCAGGGGGCTTCGAACACCGGGGAGCTGTTTTTT
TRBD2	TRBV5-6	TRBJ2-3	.	CASSLLTGGGTDTQYF	TGTGCCAGCAGCCTCCTGACGGGGGGGGGCACAGATACGCAGTATTTT
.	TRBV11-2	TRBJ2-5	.	CASSGAGEETQYF	TGTGCCAGCTCGGGGGCAGGGGAGGAGACCCAGTACTTC
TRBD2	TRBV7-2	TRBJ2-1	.	CASSTGLAGGYNEQFF	TGTGCCAGCAGCACCGGACTAGCGGGGGGTTACAATGAGCAGTTCTTC
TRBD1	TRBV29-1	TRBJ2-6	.	CSVGQGSRGANVLTF	TGCAGCGTAGGACAGGGTTCGAGAGGGGCCAACGTCCTGACTTTC
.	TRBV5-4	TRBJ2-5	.	CASSSKGDSETQYF	TGTGCCAGCAGCTCCAAGGGGGATTCGGAGACCCAGTACTTC
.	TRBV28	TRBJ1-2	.	CASSFMGPAAVNYGYTF	TGTGCCAGCAGTTTTATGGGCCCCGCGGCAGTCAACTATGGCTACACCTTC
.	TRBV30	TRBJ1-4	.	CAWSGNPKGEKLFF	TGTGCCTGGAGTGGGAACCCTAAGGGGGAAAAACTGTTTTTT